Listed below are T cell receptor beta chains from one sample, sequenced in a study of blood T cells in healthy people across ages. MiXCR, run by TCRdb on the 5' RACE reads, gives a single entry per CDR3 protein. This sample has over 500,000 distinct CDR3 sequences, with roughly a quarter found just once. This sample was also put to use in a study of T cells of mothers and their children.

Sequenced sample: blood. The source is a boy aged 2 to 9 in good health. CDR3s include the opening cysteine and the closing phenylalanine or tryptophan. Fields, in order: V gene, J gene, D gene, clone size, CDR3 protein, CDR3 DNA. A D gene is named only where the DNA matches it firmly. Clone size is stated in some rows and not others, as once, few, many or a class when expanded.

TRBV7-9	TRBJ2-5	NA	NA	CASSSGKFETQYF	TGTGCCAGCAGCTCAGGAAAATTTGAGACCCAGTACTTC
TRBV12-3/TRBV12-4	TRBJ2-1	TRBD2	few	CASSFPSGSYNEQFF	TGTGCCAGCAGTTTTCCTAGCGGCTCCTACAATGAGCAGTTCTTC
TRBV7-3	TRBJ2-1	NA	few	CASSPQGGPLYNEQFF	TGTGCCAGCAGCCCTCAGGGGGGGCCCCTCTACAATGAGCAGTTCTTC
TRBV4-3	TRBJ1-3	NA	once	CASSQTSVSRVGGNAIYF	TGCGCCAGCAGCCAAACCTCAGTTTCCAGGGTTGGTGGAAACGCCATATATTTT
TRBV6-5	TRBJ1-4	TRBD1	few	CASSSRDRGNEKLFF	TGTGCCAGCAGTTCCCGGGACAGGGGGAATGAAAAACTGTTTTTT
TRBV29-1	TRBJ2-3	TRBD2	NA	CSVGGSGASDTQYF	TGCAGCGTTGGAGGTAGCGGGGCCTCAGATACGCAGTATTTT
TRBV9	TRBJ2-2	NA	few	CASSAFGGELFF	TGTGCCAGCAGCGCGTTCGGCGGGGAGCTGTTTTTT
TRBV20-1	TRBJ1-1	NA	NA	CSARQVMNTEAFF	TGCAGTGCTAGACAGGTCATGAACACTGAAGCTTTCTTT
TRBV5-1	TRBJ2-4	NA	many	CASSLGQGNIQYF	TGTGCCAGCAGCTTAGGGCAGGGGAACATTCAGTACTTC
TRBV29-1	TRBJ2-1	TRBD2	NA	CSVGLAGGISYNEQFF	TGCAGCGTGGGACTAGCGGGGGGGATATCCTACAATGAGCAGTTCTTC
TRBV6-5	TRBJ2-1	NA	few	CASSYGLKQFF	TGTGCCAGCAGTTACGGACTGAAGCAGTTCTTC
TRBV24-1	TRBJ2-5	NA	NA	CATSTGIGETQYF	TGTGCCACCTCAACAGGGATTGGGGAGACCCAGTACTTC
TRBV7-8	TRBJ2-5	NA	few	CASSLAELEGETQYF	TGTGCCAGCAGCTTAGCCGAGTTGGAGGGGGAGACCCAGTACTTC
TRBV20-1	TRBJ1-4	NA	NA	CSARVVAVGGEKLFF	TGCAGTGCTAGAGTGGTGGCCGTAGGAGGTGAAAAACTGTTTTTT
TRBV10-3	TRBJ2-1	NA	NA	CAISEFQQDNEQFF	TGTGCCATCAGTGAGTTTCAACAGGACAATGAGCAGTTCTTC
TRBV9	TRBJ2-7	NA	few	CASSVVAEPTWDEQYF	TGTGCCAGCAGCGTAGTCGCGGAGCCGACGTGGGACGAGCAGTACTTC
TRBV9	TRBJ2-7	NA	NA	CANSVGDSSSYEQYF	TGTGCCAACAGCGTAGGGGACTCGAGCTCCTACGAGCAGTACTTC
TRBV4-3	TRBJ2-5	NA	many	CASSQVRQETQYF	TGCGCCAGCAGCCAAGTGAGGCAAGAGACCCAGTACTTC
TRBV20-1	TRBJ2-3	TRBD2	NA	CSAYRKRGSTDTQYF	TGCAGTGCCTACCGAAAGCGGGGGAGCACAGATACGCAGTATTTT
TRBV28	TRBJ2-7	NA	NA	CASQGTGPYEQYF	TGTGCCTCTCAAGGGACGGGACCCTACGAGCAGTACTTC
TRBV27	TRBJ1-6	TRBD1	few	CASSSAIDRGHNSPLHF	TGTGCCAGCAGTTCCGCAATTGACAGGGGTCATAATTCACCCCTCCACTTT
TRBV7-2	TRBJ1-2	NA	NA	CASSLSSRPKWRYTF	TGTGCCAGCAGCTTAAGTTCCAGACCCAAGTGGCGCTACACCTTC
TRBV5-1	TRBJ2-3	TRBD1	few	CASRLGQSTDTQYF	TGCGCCAGCAGGTTGGGACAGAGCACAGATACGCAGTATTTT
TRBV20-1	TRBJ2-7	NA	few	CSARDSLRGVYEQYF	TGCAGTGCTAGAGATTCCCTGCGGGGAGTCTACGAGCAGTACTTC
TRBV12-3/TRBV12-4	TRBJ1-2	NA	NA	CASSRVRGGYGYTF	TGTGCCAGCAGCCGAGTTCGGGGGGGCTATGGCTACACCTTC
TRBV4-3	TRBJ2-3	TRBD2	NA	CASSQEAGTSGLNTQYF	TGCGCCAGCAGCCAAGAAGCCGGGACTAGCGGGCTGAATACGCAGTATTTT
TRBV20-1	TRBJ2-3	NA	NA	CSASSDQSLVDTQYF	TGCAGTGCTAGTTCCGACCAGAGCTTAGTGGATACGCAGTATTTT
TRBV25-1	TRBJ2-3	TRBD1	few	CASSEKKGAEDTQYF	TGTGCCAGCAGTGAGAAGAAGGGGGCAGAAGATACGCAGTATTTT
TRBV12-3/TRBV12-4	TRBJ2-1	TRBD2	NA	CASSLSGTSAYSGNEQFF	TGTGCCAGCAGTTTGTCCGGGACTAGCGCCTACTCGGGCAATGAGCAGTTCTTC
TRBV9	TRBJ1-2	NA	NA	CASSLSTRGYTF	TGTGCCAGCAGCTTATCTACACGTGGCTACACCTTC
TRBV29-1	TRBJ1-4	NA	NA	CSGQTEGDKLFF	TGCAGCGGCCAAACCGAGGGAGACAAACTGTTTTTT
TRBV19	TRBJ2-1	NA	NA	CASSRASEYNEQFF	TGTGCCAGTAGTAGGGCTAGCGAATACAATGAGCAGTTCTTC
TRBV7-9	TRBJ2-3	TRBD1	NA	CASRPGTGLLYF	TGTGCCAGCAGGCCAGGGACAGGGCTTTTGTATTTT
TRBV15	TRBJ1-5	NA	NA	CATSRLINQPQHF	TGTGCCACCAGCAGACTTATCAATCAGCCCCAGCATTTT
TRBV29-1	TRBJ2-5	NA	NA	CSVSGSSGQSQYF	TGCAGCGTCTCCGGCAGCAGCGGCCAGTCCCAGTACTTC
TRBV5-5	TRBJ1-2	NA	NA	CASSLQINYGYTF	TGTGCCAGCAGCTTACAGATCAACTATGGCTACACCTTC
TRBV2	TRBJ2-7	NA	NA	CASSVGSGTDPLEQYF	TGTGCCAGCAGTGTGGGGTCTGGGACCGATCCCCTCGAGCAGTACTTC
TRBV30	TRBJ1-1	TRBD1	NA	CAWRGRGDTEAFF	TGTGCCTGGCGGGGCAGGGGGGACACTGAAGCTTTCTTT
TRBV9	TRBJ2-5	NA	few	CASSAGEEQYF	TGTGCCAGCAGCGCCGGTGAAGAGCAGTACTTC
TRBV7-9	TRBJ1-1	NA	NA	CASSLEVGRGAFF	TGTGCCAGCAGCTTAGAAGTCGGGCGGGGAGCTTTCTTT